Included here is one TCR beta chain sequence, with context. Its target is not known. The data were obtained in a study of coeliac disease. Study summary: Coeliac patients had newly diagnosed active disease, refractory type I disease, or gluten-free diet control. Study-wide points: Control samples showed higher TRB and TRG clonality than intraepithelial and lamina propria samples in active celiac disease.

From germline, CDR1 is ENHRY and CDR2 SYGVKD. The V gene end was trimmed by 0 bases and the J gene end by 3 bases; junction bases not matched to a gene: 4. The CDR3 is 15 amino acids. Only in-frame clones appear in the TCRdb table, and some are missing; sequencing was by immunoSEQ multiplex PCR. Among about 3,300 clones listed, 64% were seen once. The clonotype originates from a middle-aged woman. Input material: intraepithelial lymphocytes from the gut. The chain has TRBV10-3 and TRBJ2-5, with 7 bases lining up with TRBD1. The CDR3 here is CAISESRGLEETQYF. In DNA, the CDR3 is TGTGCCATCAGTGAGTCTAGGGGGCTTGAAGAGACCCAGTACTTC.